This entry lists 13 T cell receptor beta chains sequenced from one sample in a study of tumor and adjacent non-tumor tissue in lung cancer. No cell sorting was done before RNA was extracted from the tissue. The library came from three nested PCR rounds adapted from ARM-PCR protocols. MiXCR, run by TCRdb on the multiplex PCR reads, gives a single entry per CDR3 protein. Among 65,000 to 90,000 distinct CDR3 sequences listed, around two thirds were seen once. The sample was lung tumor tissue. These TCRs come from a woman between 65 and 79 years old with non-small cell lung cancer.

This clonotype was picked up many times. V is TRBV29-1 and J is TRBJ2-3; 7 nucleotides line up with TRBD1. Germline V gives CDR1 SQVTM, CDR2 ANQGSEA. The CDR3 spans 14 residues. Trimming cost V 3 bases and J 2 bases; bases outside gene matches: 5. The CDR3 spells CSVDLGQVTDTQYF. The CDR3 DNA sequence: TGCAGCGTTGATCTCGGACAGGTCACAGATACGCAGTATTTT.

Worth noting for this clonotype: This is likely a read error, given that the CDR3 carries no conserved phenylalanine or tryptophan at its end. J is TRBJ2-7 and V is TRBV4-1, with D unclear. Per germline, CDR1 MGHRA and CDR2 YSYEKL. The CDR3 is made up of 13 amino acids. The CDR3 DNA reads as TGCGCCAGCAGCCCGACACCAAGCTACGAACAGTACCAC. Amino acids: CASSPTPSYEQYH.

The chain is built from TRBV24-1 and TRBJ2-1; 12 bases are shared with TRBD2. The CDR3 extends over 14 amino acids. The germline gives CDR1 KGHDR, CDR2 SFDVKD. Trimming removed 7 bases from V and 5 bases from J; junction bases left unmatched: 2. The CDR3 sequence is CATSGLAGHNEQFF. The CDR3 DNA is TGTGCCACCAGCGGACTAGCGGGACACAATGAGCAGTTCTTC.

A remark on this clonotype: Because the CDR3 is missing its conserved closing phenylalanine or tryptophan, this is likely a read error. The chain links TRBV7-9 to TRBJ2-1; no clear D. Trimming stripped 2 bases from V and 5 bases from J, with 13 bases between. The CDR3 extends over 15 amino acids. From germline, CDR1 is SEHNR and CDR2 FQNEAQ (reference sequence). The CDR3 here is CASSLIRIRDNEQFL. CDR3 nucleotides: TGTGCCAGCAGCTTAATTAGAATCCGGGACAATGAGCAGTTCCTC.

This clonotype was observed at least ten times. V is TRBV7-2 and J is TRBJ2-1; TRBD2 agrees at 9 bases. The germline V gene has CDR1 SGHTA and CDR2 FQGNSA. The V gene end was trimmed by 3 bases and the J gene end by 6 bases; junction bases not matched to a gene: 3. CDR3 length: 14 residues. The CDR3 is CASSLGLASNEQFF. The CDR3 DNA sequence: TGTGCCAGCAGCTTGGGACTAGCCTCCAATGAGCAGTTCTTC. Full variable domain (outside the CDR3, taken from reference TRBV7-2 and TRBJ2-1): GAGVSQSPSNKVTEKGKDVELRCDPISGHTALYWYRQSLGQGLEFLIYFQGNSAPDKSGLPSDRFSAERTGGSVSTLTIQRTQQEDSAVYLCASSLGLASNEQFFGPGTRLTVL.

Remarks on this clonotype: One junction end disagrees with the germline gene, perhaps due to a read error. V and J are TRBV4-1 and TRBJ2-7; 9 nucleotides match TRBD1. The germline V gene encodes CDR1 MGHRA and CDR2 YSYEKL. CDR3 length: 14 amino acids. The CDR3: CACSQTGQGDEQYF. CDR3 nucleotides: TGCGCTTGTAGCCAGACGGGACAGGGAGACGAGCAATACTTC.

On this clonotype itself: The junction shows a germline mismatch at one end, possibly a read error. The chain carries TRBV4-1 and TRBJ2-2; 8 nucleotides match TRBD1. The CDR3 has 18 residues. Per the germline V gene, CDR1 is MGHRA and CDR2 is YSYEKL. The CDR3 sequence is CASSQQPGTGANTEELLF. The CDR3 bases are TGCGCCAGCAGCCAACAGCCCGGGACAGGTGCGAACACCGAGGAGCTGTTGTTT.

A word on this clonotype: Mismatch with germline at one junction end may stem from a read error. The rearrangement joins TRBV10-1 to TRBJ1-2; 8 bases align to TRBD1. CDR1 and CDR2 (germline): WNHNN, SYGVQD (reference sequence). The CDR3 sequence is 13 residues long. DNA for the CDR3: TGCGCCAGCAGTGACGGGACAGGCTATGGTTACACCTTC. Translated, it gives CASSDGTGYGYTF.

In its sample, this clonotype is medium-sized (0.01 to 0.1%). The V call is TRBV11-3, the J call TRBJ2-3; the D gene is possibly TRBD1 (6 bases). Per germline, CDR1 SGHNT and CDR2 YENEEA. The CDR3 totals 13 residues. V was trimmed by 1 base and J by 14 bases, leaving 16 bases between them. Here the CDR3 DNA reads TGTGCCAGCAGCTTAGCCCCCGGGACACCGCCGTATTTT. Protein: CASSLAPGTPPYF.

The chain combines TRBV6-6 with TRBJ2-7, with no clear D. Trimming cost V 8 bases and J 2 bases, with 13 bases left between them. CDR3 length: 13 amino acids. Germline-derived CDR1 and CDR2 are MNHNY and SVGAGI (reference sequence). The CDR3 reads CASGKVSTYEQYF. The CDR3, as DNA: TGTGCCAGCGGCAAGGTATCCACCTACGAGCAGTACTTC.

This clonotype was counted only a few times. The rearrangement links TRBV6-5 to TRBJ1-1; 10 nucleotides align to TRBD1. After removal of 6 bases from V and 12 bases from J, the junction contained 22 bases not matched to a gene. The CDR3 extends over 17 amino acids. The V gene's germline CDR1 is MNHEY and CDR2 SVGAGI. The CDR3, as DNA: TGTGCCAGCAGACCGAAGACAGGGGGCTTATTGGGAACCGAAACTTTCTTT. Its protein is CASRPKTGGLLGTETFF.

The table lists this clonotype with many counts. The chain is built from TRBV28 and TRBJ2-7; D remains ambiguous. V was cut by 6 bases and J by 5 bases, with 8 bases left in between. CDR1 and CDR2 (germline): MDHEN, SYDVKM. The CDR3 has 11 residues. The CDR3 is CASSPWDEQYF. In nucleotides, the CDR3 is TGTGCCAGCAGCCCCTGGGACGAGCAGTACTTC.

With respect to this clonotype: At one end, the junction sequence differs from germline, possibly due to a read error. The chain's CDR3 is CTSTPGRSYNEQFF. DNA for the CDR3: TGTACCAGCACACCCGGGCGGTCCTACAATGAGCAGTTCTTC. The chain carries TRBV11-1 and TRBJ2-1, with D unresolved. Germline V gene lookup returns CDR1 SGHAT and CDR2 FQDESV (reference sequence). CDR3 length: 14 residues.